The present T cell receptor beta chain was sequenced within a study of human T cells and chemical hapten exposure. Study at large: Doses of diphenylcyclopropenone went to the patients' scalps weekly throughout the roughly 22-week study. Per-sample TCR yield variability stemmed mainly from small pooled library volume differences. Study conclusions and caveats: Patch test score rose with PT1 expanded TCRs, significant at 8, 16, 32, not 4.

After removal of 6 bases from V and 4 bases from J, the junction contained 7 bases not matched to a gene. The CDR3 runs to 15 residues. Germline-derived CDR1 and CDR2 are SGHDN and FVKESK. Specified time point: patch test 2, 6 weeks after DPC sensitization. Treatment given: therapeutic diphenylcyclopropenone sensitization with weekly scalp DPC. Unique molecular identifiers were attached to individual cDNA molecules within the library. MiXCR was run by TCRdb on the RACE reads, yielding one entry per CDR3 protein. The table lists roughly 92,000 distinct CDR3 sequences, about an eighth of them singletons. This clonotype has ten or more counts. The antigen remains undetermined.

Source: whole blood, taken in connection with sensitization to the hapten diphenylcyclopropenone (DPC). The clonotype originates from a woman aged 40 to 50 with alopecia areata. Some clones in this sample may be carry-over from other donors' samples. The V gene is TRBV14, the J gene TRBJ2-2, with TRBD1 identical over 8 bases. Written as DNA, the CDR3 is TGTGCCAGCAGGACGGACAGGGCTGGCACCGGGGAGCTGTTTTTT. It translates to CASRTDRAGTGELFF.